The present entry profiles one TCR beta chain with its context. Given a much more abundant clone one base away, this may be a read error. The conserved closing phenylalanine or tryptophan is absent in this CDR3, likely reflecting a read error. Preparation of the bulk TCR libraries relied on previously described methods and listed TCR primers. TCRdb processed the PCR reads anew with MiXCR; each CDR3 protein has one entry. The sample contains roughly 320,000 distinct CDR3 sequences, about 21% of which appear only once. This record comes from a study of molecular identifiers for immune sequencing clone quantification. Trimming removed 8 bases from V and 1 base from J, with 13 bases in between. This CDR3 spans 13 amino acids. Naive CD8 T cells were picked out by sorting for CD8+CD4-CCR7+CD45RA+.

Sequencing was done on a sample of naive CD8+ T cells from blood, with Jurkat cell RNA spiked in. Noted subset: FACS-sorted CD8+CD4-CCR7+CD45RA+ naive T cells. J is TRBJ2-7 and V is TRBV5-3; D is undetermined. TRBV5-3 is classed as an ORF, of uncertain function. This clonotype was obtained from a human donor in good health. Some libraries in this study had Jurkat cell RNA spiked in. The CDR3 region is CASSRTESYEQYL. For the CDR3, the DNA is TGTGCCAGCAGCCGTACAGAGTCCTACGAGCAGTACCTC.